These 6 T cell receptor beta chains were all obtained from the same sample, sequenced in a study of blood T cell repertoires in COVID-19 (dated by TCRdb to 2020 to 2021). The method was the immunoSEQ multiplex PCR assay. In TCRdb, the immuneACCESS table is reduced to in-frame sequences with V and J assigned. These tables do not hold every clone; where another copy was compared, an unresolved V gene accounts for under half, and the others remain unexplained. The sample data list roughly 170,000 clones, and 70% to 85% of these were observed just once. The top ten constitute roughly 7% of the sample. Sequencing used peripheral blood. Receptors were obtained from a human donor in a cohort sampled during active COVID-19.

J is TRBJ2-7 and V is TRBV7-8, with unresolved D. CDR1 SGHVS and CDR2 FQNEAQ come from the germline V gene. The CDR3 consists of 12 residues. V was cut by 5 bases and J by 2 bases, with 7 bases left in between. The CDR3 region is CASSLRAYEQYF. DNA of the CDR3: TGTGCCAGCAGCCTACGGGCCTACGAGCAGTACTTC.

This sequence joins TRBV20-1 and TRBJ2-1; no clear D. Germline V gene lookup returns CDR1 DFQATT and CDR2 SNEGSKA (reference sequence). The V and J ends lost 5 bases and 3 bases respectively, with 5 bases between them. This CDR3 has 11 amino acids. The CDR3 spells CSAPLYNEQFF. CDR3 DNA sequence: TGCAGTGCTCCACTCTACAATGAGCAGTTCTTC.

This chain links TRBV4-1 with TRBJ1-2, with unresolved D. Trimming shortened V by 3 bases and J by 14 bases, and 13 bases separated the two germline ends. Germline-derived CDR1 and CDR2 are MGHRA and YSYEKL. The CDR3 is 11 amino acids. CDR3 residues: CASSQYQVKTF. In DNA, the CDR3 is TGCGCCAGCAGCCAGTATCAGGTTAAGACCTTC.

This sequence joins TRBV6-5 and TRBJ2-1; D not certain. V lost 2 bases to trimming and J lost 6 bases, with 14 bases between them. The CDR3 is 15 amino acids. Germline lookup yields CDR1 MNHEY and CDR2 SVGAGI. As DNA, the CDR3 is TGTGCCAGCAGTTACCTACCTCACTTTTCCAATGAGCAGTTCTTC. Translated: CASSYLPHFSNEQFF.

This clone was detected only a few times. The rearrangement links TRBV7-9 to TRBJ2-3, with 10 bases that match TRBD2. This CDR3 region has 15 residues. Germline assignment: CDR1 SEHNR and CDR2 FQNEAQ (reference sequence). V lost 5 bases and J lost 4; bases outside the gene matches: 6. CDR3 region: CASSLLAGISDTQYF. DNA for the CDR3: TGTGCCAGCAGCCTACTAGCGGGGATTTCAGATACGCAGTATTTT.

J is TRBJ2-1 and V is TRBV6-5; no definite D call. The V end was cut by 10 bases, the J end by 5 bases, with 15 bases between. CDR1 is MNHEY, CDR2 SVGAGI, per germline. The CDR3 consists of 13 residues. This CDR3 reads CATCPQRNNEQFF. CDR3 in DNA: TGTGCCACCTGTCCCCAGCGAAACAATGAGCAGTTCTTC.